One and the same sample provided the 3 T cell receptor beta chains below, sequenced in a study of T cells expressing NK-cell markers. TCRdb reprocessed the 5' RACE reads and reports one entry per CDR3 protein, with no DNA. This sample carries 500,000 to 700,000 distinct CDR3 sequences, with approximately 3.6% going to the ten biggest clones. The sample comprised blood T cells: a sorted CD56 or NKG2C T cell subset, CD4+ or CD8+ T cells, or bulk PBMC T cells (not recorded which). The receptors were gathered from a man aged 18 to 35 in good health.

CDR3 loop: CASSNTGLGPYEQYF. The V gene is TRBV28, the J gene TRBJ2-7; TCRdb gives TRBD1 as the D gene, but with no DNA this cannot be confirmed. CDR1 is MDHEN and CDR2 is SYDVKM in the germline V gene. The CDR3 spans 15 residues.

The chain recombines TRBV5-6 with TRBJ2-3; TCRdb selects TRBD1, and the lack of DNA leaves this call unchecked. Germline V gene lookup returns CDR1 SGHDT and CDR2 YYEEEE. The CDR3 has 13 residues. The CDR3 reads CASSSEGERTQYF. The variable domain in full, with the rest retrieved from reference TRBV5-6 and TRBJ2-3, is DAGVTQSPTHLIKTRGQQVTLRCSPKSGHDTVSWYQQALGQGPQFIFQYYEEEERQRGNFPDRFSGHQFPNYSSELNVNALLLGDSALYLCASSSEGERTQYFGPGTRLTVL.

The V and J genes are TRBV5-1 and TRBJ2-3; TCRdb designates TRBD2, a call that cannot be tested without DNA. Germline V gene sequence: CDR1 SGHRS, CDR2 YFSETQ. The length of the CDR3 is 17 residues. This CDR3 reads CASSLDVTIPTADTQYF.